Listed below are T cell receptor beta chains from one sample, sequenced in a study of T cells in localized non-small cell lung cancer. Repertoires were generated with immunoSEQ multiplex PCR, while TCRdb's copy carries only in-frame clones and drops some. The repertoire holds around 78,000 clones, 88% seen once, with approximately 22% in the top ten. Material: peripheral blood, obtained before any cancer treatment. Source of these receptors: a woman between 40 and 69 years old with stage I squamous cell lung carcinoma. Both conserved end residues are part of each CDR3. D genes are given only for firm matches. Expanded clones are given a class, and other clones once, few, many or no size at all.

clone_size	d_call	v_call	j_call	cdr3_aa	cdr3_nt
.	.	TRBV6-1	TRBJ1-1	CASSERYDTEAFF	TGTGCCAGCAGTGAACGGTATGACACTGAAGCTTTCTTT
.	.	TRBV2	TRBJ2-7	CASGATDAYEQYF	TGTGCCAGTGGGGCAACTGATGCCTACGAGCAGTACTTC
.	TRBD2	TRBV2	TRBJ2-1	CASSGLAGGVNEQFF	TGTGCCAGCAGTGGACTAGCGGGGGGGGTGAATGAGCAGTTCTTC
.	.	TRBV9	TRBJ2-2	CASSVEVTGELFF	TGTGCCAGCAGCGTAGAGGTGACCGGGGAGCTGTTTTTT
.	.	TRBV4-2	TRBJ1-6	CASSQEEAISSYNSPLHF	TGTGCCAGCAGCCAAGAAGAGGCTATCAGCTCCTATAATTCACCCCTCCACTTT
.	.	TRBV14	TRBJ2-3	CASSRGSRADTQYF	TGTGCCAGCAGCCGGGGCTCAAGGGCAGATACGCAGTATTTT
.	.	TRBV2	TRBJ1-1	CASTRGPWGLNTEAFF	TGTGCCAGCACCCGGGGCCCCTGGGGATTGAACACTGAAGCTTTCTTT
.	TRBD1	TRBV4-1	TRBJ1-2	CASSQTDRTEGYTF	TGCGCCAGCAGCCAAACGGACAGGACGGAAGGCTACACCTTC
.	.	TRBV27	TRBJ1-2	CASSQGGHYGYTF	TGTGCCAGCAGTCAAGGGGGTCACTATGGCTACACCTTC
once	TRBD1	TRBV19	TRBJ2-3	CASSMVGQDRTDTQYF	TGTGCCAGTAGTATGGTCGGACAGGACCGCACAGATACGCAGTATTTT
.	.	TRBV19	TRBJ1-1	CASRGGGTTEAFF	TGTGCCAGTAGAGGAGGGGGGACCACTGAAGCTTTCTTT
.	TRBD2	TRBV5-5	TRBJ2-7	CASSLMAGGPTTYEQYF	TGTGCCAGCAGCTTGATGGCGGGGGGCCCTACGACCTACGAGCAGTACTTC
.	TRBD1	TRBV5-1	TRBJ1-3	CASGQGEVAGNTIYF	TGCGCCAGCGGACAGGGGGAGGTCGCTGGAAACACCATATATTTT
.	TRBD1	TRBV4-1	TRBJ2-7	CASSAGQGDEQYF	TGCGCCAGCAGCGCGGGACAGGGCGACGAGCAGTACTTC
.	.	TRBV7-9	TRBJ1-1	CASSLSGSEAFF	TGTGCCAGCAGCTTATCAGGGTCCGAAGCTTTCTTT
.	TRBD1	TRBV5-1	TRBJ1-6	CASSSGQGKAPLHF	TGCGCCAGCAGCTCCGGACAGGGGAAAGCACCCCTCCACTTT
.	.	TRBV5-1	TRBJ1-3	CASSLQGIGSGNTIYF	TGCGCCAGCAGCTTGCAGGGTATCGGATCGGGAAACACCATATATTTT
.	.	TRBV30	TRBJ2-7	CAWSAGPYEQYF	TGTGCCTGGAGCGCTGGCCCCTACGAGCAGTACTTC
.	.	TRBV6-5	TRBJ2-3	CASSSVDTQYF	TGTGCCAGCAGTAGCGTAGATACGCAGTATTTT
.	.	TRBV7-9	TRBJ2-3	CASSPGGAGSTDTQYF	TGTGCCAGCAGCCCCGGTGGAGCTGGTAGCACAGATACGCAGTATTTT
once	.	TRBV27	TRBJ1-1	CASSLSRMNTEAFF	TGTGCCAGCAGTTTGTCTCGCATGAACACTGAAGCTTTCTTT
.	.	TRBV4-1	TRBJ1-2	CASSLVSGGDDGYTF	TGCGCCAGCAGCCTAGTCTCCGGGGGCGACGATGGCTACACCTTC
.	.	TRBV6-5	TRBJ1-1	CASSRRLFTEAFF	TGTGCCAGCAGTCGACGACTGTTCACTGAAGCTTTCTTT
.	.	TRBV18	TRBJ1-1	CASSQLAEAFF	TGTGCCAGCTCACAGCTGGCCGAAGCTTTCTTT
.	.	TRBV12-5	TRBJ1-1	CASGLGGDTEAFF	TGTGCTAGTGGCCTCGGGGGGGACACTGAAGCTTTCTTT
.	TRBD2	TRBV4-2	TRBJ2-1	CASSQDRLAGGNSNEQFF	TGTGCCAGCAGCCAAGATCGACTAGCGGGGGGCAATAGCAATGAGCAGTTCTTC
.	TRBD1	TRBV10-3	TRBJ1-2	CAISESRQGAGYTF	TGTGCCATCAGTGAGTCGAGACAGGGGGCAGGCTACACCTTC
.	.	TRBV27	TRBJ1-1	CASRNRMNTEAFF	TGTGCCAGCAGAAACAGGATGAACACTGAAGCTTTCTTT
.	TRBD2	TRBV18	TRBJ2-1	CASSQQSGGLSNEQFF	TGTGCCAGCTCACAACAAAGCGGGGGGTTAAGCAATGAGCAGTTCTTC
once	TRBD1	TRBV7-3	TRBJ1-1	CASSPQGGRVTEAFF	TGTGCCAGCAGCCCCCAGGGGGGCAGGGTTACTGAAGCTTTCTTT
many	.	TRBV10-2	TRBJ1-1	CASSGWGGNTEAFF	TGCGCCAGCAGTGGTTGGGGGGGAAACACTGAAGCTTTCTTT
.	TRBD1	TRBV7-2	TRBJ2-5	CASSGQGRETQYF	TGTGCCAGCAGCGGACAGGGGCGGGAGACCCAGTACTTC
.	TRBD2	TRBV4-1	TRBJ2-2	CASSLEDPGLAGGVRAGELFF	TGCGCCAGCAGCCTAGAGGATCCGGGACTAGCGGGGGGGGTACGCGCCGGGGAGCTGTTTTTT
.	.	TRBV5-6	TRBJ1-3	CASSLYRRSSGNTIYF	TGTGCCAGCAGCTTGTACAGGCGATCCTCTGGAAACACCATATATTTT
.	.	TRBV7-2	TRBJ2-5	CASSLRGNGFQETQYF	TGTGCCAGCAGCTTAAGGGGCAACGGCTTTCAAGAGACCCAGTACTTC
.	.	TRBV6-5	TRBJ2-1	CASSYRGDEQFF	TGTGCCAGCAGTTACCGTGGGGATGAGCAGTTCTTC
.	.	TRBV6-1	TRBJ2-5	CASSEAGGLGQETQYF	TGTGCCAGCAGTGAAGCGGGGGGTCTGGGACAAGAGACCCAGTACTTC
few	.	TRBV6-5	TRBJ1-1	CASSYSQGYTEAFF	TGTGCCAGCAGTTACTCGCAGGGGTACACTGAAGCTTTCTTT
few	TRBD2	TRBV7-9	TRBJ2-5	CASTPGDLAGRYGETQYF	TGTGCCAGCACCCCCGGGGATCTAGCGGGTAGATACGGGGAGACCCAGTACTTC
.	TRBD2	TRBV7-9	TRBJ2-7	CASRGAGGYEQYF	TGTGCCAGCCGGGGAGCGGGGGGGTACGAGCAGTACTTC
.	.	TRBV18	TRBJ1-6	CASSIVRGNSPLHF	TGTGCCAGCTCAATCGTCAGGGGAAATTCACCCCTCCACTTT
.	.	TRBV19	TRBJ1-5	CASTSRRASWSPQHF	TGTGCCAGTACTAGCAGGAGAGCCTCCTGGTCGCCCCAGCATTTT
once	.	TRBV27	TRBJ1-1	CASSNRGGGRAFF	TGTGCCAGCAGCAACCGGGGGGGCGGGAGAGCTTTCTTT
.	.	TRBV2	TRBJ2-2	CASSSGTPNTGELFF	TGTGCCAGCAGTTCCGGGACACCGAACACCGGGGAGCTGTTTTTT
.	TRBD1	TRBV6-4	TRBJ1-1	CASSDWDRDRNTEAFF	TGTGCCAGCAGTGACTGGGACAGGGACAGGAACACTGAAGCTTTCTTT
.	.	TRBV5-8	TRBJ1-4	CASSLGKGHRNEKLFF	TGTGCCAGCAGCTTGGGGAAAGGACACCGGAATGAAAAACTGTTTTTT
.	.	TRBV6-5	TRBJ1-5	CASSERLQPQHF	TGTGCCAGCAGTGAAAGGTTGCAGCCCCAGCATTTT
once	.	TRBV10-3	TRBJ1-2	CAIGWDSYGYTF	TGTGCCATCGGATGGGATAGCTATGGCTACACCTTC
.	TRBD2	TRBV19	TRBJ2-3	CASSRTSGGAGDTQYF	TGTGCCAGTAGTCGCACTAGCGGGGGGGCCGGAGATACGCAGTATTTT
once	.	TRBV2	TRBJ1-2	CASSENQGYGYTF	TGTGCCAGCAGTGAAAATCAGGGATATGGCTACACCTTC
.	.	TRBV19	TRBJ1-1	CASSILTRMNTEAFF	TGTGCCAGTAGTATACTCACCCGAATGAACACTGAAGCTTTCTTT
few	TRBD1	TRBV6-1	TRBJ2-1	CASSEGSGQGSDEQFF	TGTGCCAGCAGTGAAGGGTCGGGACAGGGATCCGATGAGCAGTTCTTC
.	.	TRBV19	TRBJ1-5	CASRLPGRDNQPQHF	TGTGCCAGTAGGCTACCGGGACGCGACAATCAGCCCCAGCATTTT